This T cell receptor beta chain was observed in a study of cytomegalovirus exposure and HLA in healthy donors. Study conclusions and caveats: A later analysis associated 16,951 TCR beta sequences with HLA alleles at a 0.05 false discovery rate. It was reported that TCR beta sequences correctly inferred the HLA-A and HLA-B alleles for most subjects. Highly shared sequence variants in one cluster were likely a sequencing artifact.

The PCR contained 60 Vbeta and 13 Jbeta primers. Source study methods: Later work found around 72 million unique TCR beta chains, with 9 million to 13 million shared. Generated by immunoSEQ multiplex PCR, the TCRdb table keeps only in-frame clones and is missing some. The V and J calls and the clone size are those of that table, but D and trimming were determined from the DNA. The data hold around 76,000 clones, with about 73% observed a single time. This CDR3 region has 14 residues. V was trimmed by 3 bases and J by 5 bases, leaving 13 bases between them. Per germline, CDR1 LGHNA and CDR2 YSLEER. Regarding this clone: Its target is not known.

V and J are TRBV4-3 and TRBJ1-1; D perhaps matches TRBD1 (5 bases). The TCR sequence derives from a woman between 50 and 59 years old in good health and CMV-seropositive. Sequencing was carried out using PBMCs. The chain's CDR3 is CASSQSRVGTEAFF. The CDR3, as DNA: TGCGCCAGCAGCCAGTCCAGGGTCGGGACTGAAGCTTTCTTT.